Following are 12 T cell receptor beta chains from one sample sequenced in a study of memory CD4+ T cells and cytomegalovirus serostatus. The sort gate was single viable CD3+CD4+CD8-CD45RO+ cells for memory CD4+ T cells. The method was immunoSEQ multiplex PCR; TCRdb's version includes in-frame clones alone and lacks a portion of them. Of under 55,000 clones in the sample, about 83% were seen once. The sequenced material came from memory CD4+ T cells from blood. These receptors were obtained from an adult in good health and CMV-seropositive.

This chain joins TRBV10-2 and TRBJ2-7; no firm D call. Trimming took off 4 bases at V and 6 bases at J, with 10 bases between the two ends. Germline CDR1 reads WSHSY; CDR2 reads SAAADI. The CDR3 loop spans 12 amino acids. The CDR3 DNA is TGCGCCAGCAGTGCCGTTAGGGCCGAGCAGTACTTC. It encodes CASSAVRAEQYF.

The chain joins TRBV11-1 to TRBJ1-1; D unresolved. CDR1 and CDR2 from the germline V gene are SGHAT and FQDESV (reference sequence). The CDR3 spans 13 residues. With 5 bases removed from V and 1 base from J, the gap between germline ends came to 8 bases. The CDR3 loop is CASSTQENTEAFF. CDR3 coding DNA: TGTGCCAGCAGCACCCAGGAGAACACTGAAGCTTTCTTT.

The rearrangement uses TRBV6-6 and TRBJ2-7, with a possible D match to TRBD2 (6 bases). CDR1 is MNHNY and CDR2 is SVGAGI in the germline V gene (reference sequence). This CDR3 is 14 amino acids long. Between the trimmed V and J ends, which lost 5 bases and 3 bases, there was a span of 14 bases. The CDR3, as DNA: TGTGCCAGCAGTCCCGGAGGGCACCACTACGAGCAGTACTTC. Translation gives CASSPGGHHYEQYF.

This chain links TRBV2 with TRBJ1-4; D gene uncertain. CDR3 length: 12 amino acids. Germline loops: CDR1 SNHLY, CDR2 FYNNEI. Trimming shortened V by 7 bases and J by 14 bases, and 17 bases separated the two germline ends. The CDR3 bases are TGTGCCAGCAAGAAGGAACGCAGAGGCCTGTTTTTT. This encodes CASKKERRGLFF.

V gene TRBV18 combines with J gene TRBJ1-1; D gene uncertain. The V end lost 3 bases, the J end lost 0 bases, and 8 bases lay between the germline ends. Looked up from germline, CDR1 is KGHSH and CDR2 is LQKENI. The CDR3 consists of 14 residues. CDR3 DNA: TGTGCCAGCTCACCGGCCAGATTGAACACTGAAGCTTTCTTT. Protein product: CASSPARLNTEAFF.

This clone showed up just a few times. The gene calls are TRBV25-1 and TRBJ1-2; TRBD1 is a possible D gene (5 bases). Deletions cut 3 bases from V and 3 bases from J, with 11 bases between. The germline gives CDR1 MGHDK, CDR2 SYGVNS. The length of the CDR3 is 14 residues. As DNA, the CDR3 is TGTGCCAGCAGTGAGGAGGGGTGGGACTATGGCTACACCTTC. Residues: CASSEEGWDYGYTF.

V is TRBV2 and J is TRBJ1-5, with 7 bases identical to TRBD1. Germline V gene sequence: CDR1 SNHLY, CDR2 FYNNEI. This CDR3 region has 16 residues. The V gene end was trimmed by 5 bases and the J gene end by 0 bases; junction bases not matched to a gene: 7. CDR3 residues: CASSFRGQFSNQPQHF. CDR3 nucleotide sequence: TGTGCCAGCAGTTTTCGGGGACAGTTTAGCAATCAGCCCCAGCATTTT.

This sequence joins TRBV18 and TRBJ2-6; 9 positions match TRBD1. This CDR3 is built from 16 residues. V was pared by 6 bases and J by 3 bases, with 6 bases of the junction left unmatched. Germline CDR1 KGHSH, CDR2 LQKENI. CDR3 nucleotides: TGTGCCAGCTCTCAAACAGGGGGCTTTGGGGCCAACGTCCTGACTTTC. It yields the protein CASSQTGGFGANVLTF. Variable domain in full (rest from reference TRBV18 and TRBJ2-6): NAGVMQNPRHLVRRRGQEARLRCSPMKGHSHVYWYRQLPEEGLKFMVYLQKENIIDESGMPKERFSAEFPKEGPSILRIQQVVRGDSAAYFCASSQTGGFGANVLTFGAGSRLTVL.

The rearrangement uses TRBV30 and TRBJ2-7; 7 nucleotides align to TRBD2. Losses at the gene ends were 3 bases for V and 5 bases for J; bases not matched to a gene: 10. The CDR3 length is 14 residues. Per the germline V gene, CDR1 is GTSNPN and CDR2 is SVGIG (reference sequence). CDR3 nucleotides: TGTGCCTGGAGAAACTCACTAGCGTCCAACGAGCAGTACTTC. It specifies CAWRNSLASNEQYF.

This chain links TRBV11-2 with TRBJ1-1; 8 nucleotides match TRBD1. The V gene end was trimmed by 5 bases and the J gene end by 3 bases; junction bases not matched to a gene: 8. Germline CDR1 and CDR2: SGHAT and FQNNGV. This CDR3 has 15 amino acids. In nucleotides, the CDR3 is TGTGCCAGCAGCCCGATTGACAGGGGCTACACTGAAGCTTTCTTT. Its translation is CASSPIDRGYTEAFF.

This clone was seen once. The CDR3 sequence: CASRGPDTQYF. The DNA of the CDR3 is TGTGCCAGCAGGGGTCCGGATACGCAGTATTTT. V gene TRBV28 combines with J gene TRBJ2-3; D unresolved. In germline, CDR1 is MDHEN, CDR2 SYDVKM. This CDR3 has 11 amino acids. The V end lost 6 bases, the J end lost 6 bases, and 7 bases lay between the germline ends.

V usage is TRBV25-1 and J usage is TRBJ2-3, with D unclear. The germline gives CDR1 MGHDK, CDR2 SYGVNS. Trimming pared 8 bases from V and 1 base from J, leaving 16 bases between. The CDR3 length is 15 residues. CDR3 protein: CASGPGRAGTDTQYF. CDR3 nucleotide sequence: TGTGCCAGCGGGCCTGGACGGGCCGGCACAGATACGCAGTATTTT.